This entry describes one T cell receptor (beta chain). Only in-frame clones appear in the TCRdb table, and some are missing; sequencing was by immunoSEQ multiplex PCR. Here the sample spans 68,000 or so clones, roughly nine tenths being singletons. This CDR3 is 15 amino acids long. The V gene end was trimmed by 4 bases and the J gene end by 2 bases; junction bases not matched to a gene: 7. Germline V gene data show CDR1 as SGHNT and CDR2 as YYREEE (reference sequence). These data come from a study of technical replicates of blood from a handful of donors. This receptor was taken from a human donor in good health. Some clones in this sample may be carry-over from other donors' samples. The rearrangement links TRBV5-4 to TRBJ2-3, with TRBD2 matching over 7 bases. The material sequenced was PBMCs. The CDR3 reads CASSPGGASTDTQYF. The CDR3 region has the DNA TGTGCCAGCAGCCCGGGGGGTGCTTCCACAGATACGCAGTATTTT.